One and the same sample provided the 28 T cell receptor beta chains below, sequenced in a study of CD8 T cells in ankylosing spondylitis. TCRdb used MiXCR to reprocess the 5' RACE reads, holding one entry per CDR3 protein. The sample includes 250,000 to 400,000 distinct CDR3 sequences, around 10% of them seen just once. Material for sequencing was blood, either unsorted or a sorted T cell fraction (not recorded which). These receptors originate from a female donor with ankylosing spondylitis or in good health (not recorded which).

CDR3 residues: CASSLDRWGYSPLHF. The CDR3 region has the DNA TGTGCCAGCAGTTTAGACCGTTGGGGATACTCACCCCTCCACTTT. V is TRBV28 and J is TRBJ1-6, with D unclear. Germline V gene lookup returns CDR1 MDHEN and CDR2 SYDVKM. This CDR3 is 15 amino acids long. Deletions cut 2 bases from V and 10 bases from J, with 15 bases between.

The V call is TRBV2, the J call TRBJ1-1; D may be TRBD1 (5 bases). The germline V gene encodes CDR1 SNHLY and CDR2 FYNNEI. Trimming shortened V by 10 bases and J by 5 bases, and 17 bases separated the two germline ends. CDR3 length: 13 amino acids. The CDR3 DNA reads TGTGCCACCGCCCGGGACTCCGGAACTGAAGCTTTCTTT. It translates to CATARDSGTEAFF.

There are many counts of this clonotype. V usage is TRBV5-1 and J usage is TRBJ2-2, with a tentative D call TRBD2 (6 bases). V lost 1 base and J 7 bases, leaving 14 bases between the germline ends. The germline gives CDR1 SGHRS, CDR2 YFSETQ. The CDR3 loop spans 15 amino acids. DNA for the CDR3: TGCGCCAGCAGCTTGTTCGGAGGGATTGACGGGGAGCTGTTTTTT. The encoded protein is CASSLFGGIDGELFF.

This clonotype came up a few times. The chain links TRBV5-1 to TRBJ2-7; D tentatively reads TRBD1 or TRBD2 (5 bases each). The CDR3 sequence is 16 residues long. Deletions cut 4 bases from V and 7 bases from J, with 24 bases between. Germline-derived CDR1 and CDR2 are SGHRS and YFSETQ. The CDR3 DNA reads TGCGCCAGCAGCCTAAATTCCAGGGAGCCCTACGAGGAGCAGTACTTC. Amino acids: CASSLNSREPYEEQYF.

The sample holds a few counts of this clonotype. Here the CDR3 DNA reads TGTGCCAGCAGGGCACGGGGGCATAATAATTCACCCCTCCACTTT. It encodes CASRARGHNNSPLHF. The chain is built from TRBV6-1 and TRBJ1-6; weak D call: TRBD1 (6 bases). CDR3 size: 15 residues. The V end lost 6 bases, the J end lost 5 bases, and 14 bases lay between the germline ends. The germline CDR1 and CDR2 sequences are MNHNS and SASEGT.

This clonotype came up many times. The chain has TRBV7-2 and TRBJ2-2; possible D gene TRBD1, 5 bases. V was trimmed by 1 base and J by 2 bases, leaving 8 bases between them. The CDR3 spans 15 residues. Germline values: CDR1 SGHTA, CDR2 FQGNSA. The CDR3 protein is CASSLDRPNTGELFF. The CDR3 DNA is TGTGCCAGCAGCTTAGACAGGCCAAACACCGGGGAGCTGTTTTTT.

CDR3 sequence: CASSPGQVNTEAFF. In DNA, the CDR3 is TGCGCCAGCTCTCCGGGACAGGTGAACACTGAAGCTTTCTTT. The rearrangement uses TRBV5-1 and TRBJ1-1; 8 nucleotides agree with TRBD1. Germline V gives CDR1 SGHRS, CDR2 YFSETQ. The CDR3 is made up of 14 amino acids. V lost 7 bases, J lost 0 bases, and 5 bases stayed unmatched.

V and J are TRBV27 and TRBJ2-1; perhaps TRBD1 as D (5 bases). The CDR3 runs 17 residues. Germline V gene lookup returns CDR1 MNHEY and CDR2 SMNVEV (reference sequence). Trimming left V 10 bases short and J 3 bases short, with 25 bases between. CDR3: CATSTNQRRVIYNEQFF. The CDR3 coding sequence is TGTGCCACCTCAACGAACCAACGCAGGGTCATCTACAATGAGCAGTTCTTC.

This clonotype was counted at least ten times. This sequence joins TRBV5-1 and TRBJ1-6; 10 nucleotides agree with TRBD1. V shed 2 bases and J 9 bases; nucleotides not matched to a gene: 8. The CDR3 spans 16 residues. Germline values: CDR1 SGHRS, CDR2 YFSETQ. The CDR3 bases are TGCGCCAGCAGCTTAGAGTCCGGACAGGGGGGTTCACCCCTCCACTTT. It yields the protein CASSLESGQGGSPLHF.

This clonotype was found many times. This chain uses TRBV20-1 with TRBJ1-6; D unresolved. V was pared by 3 bases and J by 7 bases, with 10 bases between. Germline CDR1 DFQATT, CDR2 SNEGSKA (reference sequence). The CDR3 sequence is 13 residues long. CDR3 in amino acids: CSARGFMNSPLHF. CDR3 bases: TGCAGTGCTAGGGGGTTCATGAATTCACCCCTCCACTTT.

This clonotype was observed many times. The chain carries TRBV10-3 and TRBJ1-2; D gene ambiguous. Looked up from germline, CDR1 is ENHRY and CDR2 is SYGVKD. This CDR3 has 13 amino acids. V gave up 3 bases and J gave up 4 bases, with 9 bases separating them. CDR3 sequence: CAISERVPYGYTF. CDR3 nucleotides: TGTGCCATCAGTGAAAGGGTGCCCTATGGCTACACCTTC.

This clonotype has ten or more counts. The gene calls are TRBV7-2 and TRBJ1-3; the D is unclear. Trimming shortened V by 5 bases and J by 1 base, and 6 bases separated the two germline ends. Germline V CDR1 and CDR2: SGHTA, FQGNSA. This CDR3 has 13 residues. For the CDR3, the DNA is TGTGCCAGCAGCCCTAATTCTGGAAACACCATATATTTT. Amino acid sequence: CASSPNSGNTIYF.

This clonotype was seen repeatedly, ten times or more. The chain recombines TRBV10-3 with TRBJ2-5; 8 positions match TRBD1. Germline-derived CDR1 and CDR2 are ENHRY and SYGVKD. The CDR3 contains 13 residues. V lost 5 bases to trimming and J lost 4 bases; unmatched junction nucleotides: 3. The CDR3 DNA reads TGTGCCATCAGTCAGGGGGCCGGAGAGACCCAGTACTTC. This translates into CAISQGAGETQYF.

Ten or more counts support this clonotype. The gene calls are TRBV7-2 and TRBJ1-5; D unclear. The germline gives CDR1 SGHTA, CDR2 FQGNSA. The CDR3 spans 13 residues. Trimming cost V 5 bases and J 7 bases, with 12 bases left between them. In DNA, the CDR3 is TGTGCCAGCAGCCTCGCCGTGGAACAGCCCCAGCATTTT. Amino acid sequence: CASSLAVEQPQHF.

This clonotype was found many times. The chain employs TRBV20-1 and TRBJ2-3; the D gene could be TRBD1 or TRBD2 (6 bases each). The germline gives CDR1 DFQATT, CDR2 SNEGSKA (reference sequence). The length of the CDR3 is 13 residues. V was shortened by 7 bases and J by 6 bases, with 17 bases between the two germline ends. CDR3 protein: CSVRGLVGDTQYF. CDR3 coding DNA: TGCAGTGTCCGGGGGCTAGTCGGTGATACGCAGTATTTT.

This clonotype has a count of ten or more. The V gene is TRBV5-1, the J gene TRBJ2-1; D remains ambiguous. Per germline, CDR1 SGHRS and CDR2 YFSETQ. The CDR3 contains 14 residues. V was shortened by 6 bases and J by 3 bases, with 13 bases between the two germline ends. The CDR3 protein is CASNKDSRYNEQFF. The CDR3 nucleotides read TGCGCCAGCAATAAGGATTCCCGCTACAATGAGCAGTTCTTC.

This clonotype was seen repeatedly, ten times or more. Here the CDR3 DNA reads TGTGCCAGCAGCCCGAGATCTGACACCGGGGAGCTGTTTTTT. It codes for CASSPRSDTGELFF. The chain recombines TRBV7-8 with TRBJ2-2; unclear D gene. This CDR3 is built from 14 residues. The V gene's germline CDR1 is SGHVS and CDR2 FQNEAQ. The V end lost 5 bases, the J end lost 3 bases, and 10 bases lay between the germline ends.

This clonotype occurred many times. The gene calls are TRBV5-1 and TRBJ2-2; no clear D gene. The germline V gene has CDR1 SGHRS and CDR2 YFSETQ. V was trimmed by 4 bases and J by 0 bases, leaving 13 bases between them. This CDR3 contains 16 residues. The CDR3 here is CASSPDETTNTGELFF. Here the CDR3 DNA reads TGCGCCAGCAGCCCGGACGAGACAACGAACACCGGGGAGCTGTTTTTT.

This clonotype was seen many times. The chain recombines TRBV29-1 with TRBJ2-2, with 7 bases identical to TRBD2. Germline V gene data show CDR1 as SQVTM and CDR2 as ANQGSEA. The CDR3 loop spans 12 amino acids. V shed 6 bases, J shed 7 bases, and the junction held 5 bases outside the gene matches. The CDR3, as DNA: TGCAGCGTGGGCGGGAGTGTCGGGGAGCTGTTTTTT. It codes for CSVGGSVGELFF.

The V gene is TRBV12-3 or TRBV12-4, the J gene TRBJ1-1; D ambiguous. The CDR3 covers 14 residues. Trimming took off 6 bases at V and 0 bases at J, with 11 bases between the two ends. Here the CDR3 reads CASSYQLMNTEAFF. The CDR3 region has the DNA TGTGCCAGCAGCTATCAGCTCATGAACACTGAAGCTTTCTTT.

The rearrangement joins TRBV7-9 to TRBJ1-1; the match to TRBD1 covers 7 bases. Germline V gives CDR1 SEHNR, CDR2 FQNEAQ (reference sequence). The CDR3 runs to 12 residues. V shed 2 bases, J shed 11 bases, and the junction held 5 bases outside the gene matches. The CDR3 here is CASSLPTGVAFF. DNA for the CDR3: TGTGCCAGCAGCTTACCTACAGGGGTCGCTTTCTTT.

This clonotype was seen many times. The V and J genes are TRBV20-1 and TRBJ2-3, with D maybe TRBD2 (7 bases). Per the germline V gene, CDR1 is DFQATT and CDR2 is SNEGSKA (reference sequence). The CDR3 contains 15 residues. Trimming stripped 6 bases from V and 6 bases from J, with 22 bases between. The chain's CDR3 is CSARLGGGPGDTQYF. In nucleotides, the CDR3 is TGCAGTGCCCGCCTTGGGGGGGGGCCGGGGGATACGCAGTATTTT.

This clonotype was observed at least ten times. The chain is built from TRBV27 and TRBJ2-7; a weak D match, TRBD1 (6 bases). CDR3 length: 16 residues. Trimming stripped 1 base from V and 0 bases from J, with 13 bases between. Per the germline V gene, CDR1 is MNHEY and CDR2 is SMNVEV (reference sequence). The CDR3 region is CASSLFGTMSSYEQYF. The CDR3 nucleotides are TGTGCCAGCAGTTTATTCGGGACAATGAGCTCCTACGAGCAGTACTTC.

The J gene is TRBJ2-5, the V gene TRBV5-4; 7 nucleotides agree with TRBD1. V lost 0 bases to trimming and J lost 3 bases; unmatched junction nucleotides: 8. CDR1 is SGHNT and CDR2 is YYREEE in the germline V gene (reference sequence). CDR3 length: 16 residues. CDR3 DNA sequence: TGTGCCAGCAGCTTGGCCAGCGACAGGGAAAAAGAGACCCAGTACTTC. It specifies CASSLASDREKETQYF.

This clonotype was seen repeatedly, ten times or more. The V call is TRBV5-1, the J call TRBJ2-7; TRBD1 is a possible D gene (7 bases). Trimming removed 6 bases at V and 3 bases at J, with 19 bases between. The CDR3 loop spans 15 amino acids. Germline V CDR1 and CDR2: SGHRS, YFSETQ. The CDR3 is CASKTGGGIDYEQYF. In DNA, the CDR3 is TGCGCCAGCAAGACAGGAGGGGGCATCGACTACGAGCAGTACTTC.

This clonotype was observed a single time. CDR3 protein: CASSLDPGTTKNIQYF. The CDR3 nucleotides read TGTGCCAGCAGCCTAGACCCCGGGACAACCAAAAACATTCAGTACTTC. The chain uses TRBV9 and TRBJ2-4, with D possibly matching TRBD1 (6 bases). The CDR3 loop spans 16 amino acids. Germline V lookup: CDR1 SGDLS, CDR2 YYNGEE. Trimming removed 4 bases from V and 2 bases from J, with 16 bases in between.

This chain joins TRBV14 and TRBJ1-1, with D unclear. The CDR3 extends over 13 amino acids. V was cut by 10 bases and J by 3 bases, with 15 bases left in between. Per germline, CDR1 SGHDN and CDR2 FVKESK. CDR3 sequence: CATRSFRYTEAFF. The CDR3 coding sequence is TGTGCCACCAGATCTTTTAGGTACACTGAAGCTTTCTTT.

This clonotype was seen ten or more times. The V call is TRBV7-9, the J call TRBJ1-3; unclear D gene. There are 12 residues in the CDR3. Germline CDR1 and CDR2: SEHNR and FQNEAQ (reference sequence). V was shortened by 5 bases and J by 8 bases, with 10 bases between the two germline ends. The CDR3 here is CASSPPGYTIYF. Here the CDR3 DNA reads TGTGCCAGCAGCCCCCCGGGATACACCATATATTTT.